A selection of T cell receptor beta chains follows, all from one sample in a study of OX40 agonist ivuxolimab in advanced cancers. Here immunoSEQ multiplex PCR was the method, and the copy in TCRdb shows in-frame clones only, minus some. The sample consists of about 86,000 clones, around 88% of them appearing once. The specimen comprised CD4+ or CD8+ T cells sorted from blood, sampled in a trial of the OX40 agonist ivuxolimab. The origin of the receptors is an adult with an advanced solid tumor such as melanoma, head and neck, liver or kidney cancer. Both conserved end residues are trimmed from each CDR3.

J | V | CDR3
TRBJ1-1 | TRBV6-6 | ASSYGQGNTEAF
TRBJ2-5 | TRBV10-3 | AISHGLAGGRSQETQY
TRBJ1-3 | TRBV7-3 | ASGEQGSSGNTIY
TRBJ2-5 | TRBV27 | ASSHLGAQETQY
TRBJ1-4 | TRBV2 | ASSSSRLDEKLF
TRBJ2-1 | TRBV28 | ASSLQKRGSSYNEQF
TRBJ1-1 | TRBV7-2 | ASSARDRGAF
TRBJ2-6 | TRBV5-1 | ASSLAKVGDRGGTGANVLT
TRBJ2-3 | TRBV28 | ASAPGLGVRDTQY
TRBJ1-1 | TRBV29-1 | SAGTGLTEAF
TRBJ1-2 | TRBV5-1 | ASSQDQGGNIGYT
TRBJ2-1 | TRBV4-2 | ASSQAIAGGPGNEQF
TRBJ2-7 | TRBV4-3 | ASSQRRGYEQY
TRBJ2-7 | TRBV28 | ASSPHRHEQY
TRBJ2-1 | TRBV19 | ASSIFSGNNEQF
TRBJ1-2 | TRBV5-6 | ASSAFNYGYT
TRBJ2-7 | TRBV6-1 | ASRTKRERPYEQY
TRBJ1-2 | TRBV7-7 | ASSLGNYGYT
TRBJ2-2 | TRBV7-3 | ASSPTSGGVGELF
TRBJ1-1 | TRBV6-5 | ASSSPSVGEAF
TRBJ1-6 | TRBV11-2 | ASSPGNNSPLH
TRBJ2-1 | TRBV7-8 | ASSLGLAGVSSYNEQF
TRBJ2-5 | TRBV28 | ASSLTIQETQY
TRBJ1-1 | TRBV6-1 | ASSETQGARTEAF
TRBJ2-7 | TRBV6-1 | ASFRDTSYEQY
TRBJ2-3 | TRBV28 | ASLETSGRADTQY
TRBJ1-1 | TRBV30 | AWSPPGTAMNTEAF
TRBJ2-7 | TRBV7-8 | ASSLSGRISYEQY
TRBJ2-2 | TRBV7-7 | ASSLGPGGELF
TRBJ1-1 | TRBV30 | AWSVSGAEAF
TRBJ1-5 | TRBV6-1 | ASSDRFHSNQPQH
TRBJ2-5 | TRBV19 | ASSMAGVEETQY
TRBJ2-7 | TRBV28 | ASSPGTGGDYEQY
TRBJ2-7 | TRBV7-2 | ASSLQTGTGGGEQY
TRBJ1-4 | TRBV28 | ASTYPGATNEKLF
TRBJ2-1 | TRBV7-3 | ASSFRLAGLNEQF
TRBJ2-7 | TRBV29-1 | SVNTAYEQY
TRBJ2-5 | TRBV7-3 | ASSSQGREETQY
TRBJ2-1 | TRBV7-9 | ASSLVGRFNEQF
TRBJ2-7 | TRBV21-1 | ASKGRGPPEQY
TRBJ1-2 | TRBV19 | ASSRDGQPAYGYT